A single sample gave rise to the 32 T cell receptor beta chains below, sequenced in a study of T-cell reconstitution after alpha-beta-depleted transplantation in children. Unique molecular identifiers were incorporated when the TCRbeta library was constructed. Via MiXCR, TCRdb re-called the PCR reads, giving one row per CDR3 protein. The table includes approximately 980,000 distinct CDR3 sequences, about 31% detected once. The sequences come from PBMCs, mostly from graft donor cells, collected 360 days after TCRalphabeta/CD19-depleted stem cell transplant. Receptor source: a boy in the first two years of life who had a stem cell transplant for SCID, so the T cells may come from the graft donor.

This clonotype was seen ten or more times. The junction and the germline gene differ at one end; a read error may be behind it. The rearrangement uses TRBV20-1 and TRBJ2-1, with TRBD1 identical over 7 bases. This CDR3 has 12 residues. CDR1 is DFQATT, CDR2 SNEGSKA, per germline (reference sequence). CDR3 in amino acids: CSARYAGGSTVF. In DNA, the CDR3 is TGCAGTGCTAGATACGCAGGGGGTAGTACGGTCTTC.

This clonotype was counted between two and nine times. The chain has TRBV30 and TRBJ2-3; 10 bases fit TRBD2. The CDR3 runs to 14 residues. Germline CDR1 GTSNPN, CDR2 SVGIG (reference sequence). The V gene end was trimmed by 7 bases and the J gene end by 5 bases; junction bases not matched to a gene: 9. The chain's CDR3 is CAFQAGGPIDTQYF. The CDR3 region has the DNA TGTGCCTTTCAAGCGGGGGGGCCGATAGATACGCAGTATTTT.

The rearrangement uses TRBV12-3 or TRBV12-4 and TRBJ1-2, with D possibly matching TRBD1 (6 bases). The CDR3 totals 18 residues. V was cut by 6 bases and J by 0 bases, with 23 bases left in between. In DNA form, the CDR3 reads TGTGCCAGCAGGTTCTCACAGGGTAGAGTTTACACTAACTATGGCTACACCTTC. It yields the protein CASRFSQGRVYTNYGYTF.

This clonotype was seen a few times. The chain employs TRBV5-1 and TRBJ1-1; no definite D call. The CDR3 is made up of 14 amino acids. V was trimmed by 2 bases and J by 5 bases, leaving 13 bases between them. The V gene's germline CDR1 is SGHRS and CDR2 YFSETQ. The CDR3 DNA reads TGCGCCAGCAGCTTAGAGGGTTTGGGGACTGAAGCTTTCTTT. It codes for CASSLEGLGTEAFF.

This clonotype was detected a few times. The chain recombines TRBV2 with TRBJ1-4; no clear D. Trimming left V 4 bases short and J 5 bases short, with 11 bases between. Per the germline V gene, CDR1 is SNHLY and CDR2 is FYNNEI. The CDR3 covers 14 residues. In DNA form, the CDR3 reads TGTGCCAGCAGTGGGGCGGTCGGAAATGAAAAACTGTTTTTT. It is translated as CASSGAVGNEKLFF.

This clonotype was seen a few times. The chain recombines TRBV11-2 with TRBJ2-3, with 9 positions matching TRBD2. V dropped 0 bases and J dropped 4; count of bases not matched to a gene: 2. Germline CDR1 SGHAT, CDR2 FQNNGV. CDR3 size: 15 residues. DNA for the CDR3: TGTGCCAGCAGCTTAGAGCGGGGGGGGCCAGATACGCAGTATTTT. As protein: CASSLERGGPDTQYF.

This clonotype occurred once. The chain combines TRBV7-6 with TRBJ2-6, with D hard to call. Germline V gives CDR1 SGHVS, CDR2 FNYEAQ. Between the trimmed V and J ends, which lost 3 bases and 2 bases, there was a span of 23 bases. This CDR3 contains 20 residues. In DNA, the CDR3 is TGTGCCAGCAGCTTTAAGGCCACCAGAGAGAAAGACCCTGGGGCCAACGTCCTGACTTTC. The encoded protein is CASSFKATREKDPGANVLTF.

This chain joins TRBV4-2 and TRBJ2-1; D unclear. CDR1 LGHNA and CDR2 YNFKEQ come from the germline V gene. The CDR3 runs to 15 residues. The V gene lost 7 bases and the J gene lost 10 bases, with 23 bases spanning the gap. CDR3 loop: CASTPTTVTTREQFF. The DNA for the CDR3 is TGTGCCAGCACCCCTACAACAGTAACTACAAGGGAGCAGTTCTTC.

The table lists this clonotype with a few counts. The chain uses TRBV29-1 and TRBJ2-7, with D perhaps matching TRBD2 (5 bases). The germline CDR1 and CDR2 sequences are SQVTM and ANQGSEA. V lost 6 bases, J lost 4 bases, and 13 bases lay in between. CDR3 length equals 12 residues. The CDR3, as DNA: TGCAGCGTCGTTACGAGGGTTTACGAGCAGTACTTC. Its protein is CSVVTRVYEQYF.

The V call is TRBV5-4, the J call TRBJ2-6; 8 bases align to TRBD1. The CDR3 contains 17 residues. V lost 2 bases to trimming and J lost 0 bases; unmatched junction nucleotides: 4. Germline lookup yields CDR1 SGHNT and CDR2 YYREEE (reference sequence). The CDR3 loop is CASSLAGTGSGANVLTF. CDR3 DNA: TGTGCCAGCAGCTTAGCAGGGACAGGCTCTGGGGCCAACGTCCTGACTTTC.

This chain uses TRBV4-2 with TRBJ2-6; D is ambiguous. The CDR3 is 18 amino acids. Germline assignment: CDR1 LGHNA and CDR2 YNFKEQ. The ends were cut back, 1 base at V and 0 bases at J, with 13 bases in the middle. The CDR3 sequence: CASSQGGKAYSGANVLTF. In DNA, the CDR3 is TGTGCCAGCAGCCAAGGAGGCAAGGCGTACTCTGGGGCCAACGTCCTGACTTTC.

The chain uses TRBV29-1 and TRBJ2-1, with 10 bases aligning to TRBD2. The germline V gene has CDR1 SQVTM and CDR2 ANQGSEA. The J segment lost 0 bases and the V segment lost 7 bases, leaving 18 bases of the junction unmatched. CDR3 size: 19 residues. The CDR3 here is CSAWTRASGGPNSYNEQFF. The CDR3 bases are TGCAGCGCCTGGACCCGGGCTAGCGGGGGCCCAAACTCCTACAATGAGCAGTTCTTC.

This sequence joins TRBV2 and TRBJ2-6; no reliable D call. With 6 bases removed from V and 0 bases from J, the gap between germline ends came to 12 bases. This CDR3 has 16 amino acids. CDR1 is SNHLY and CDR2 is FYNNEI in the germline V gene. CDR3 DNA sequence: TGTGCCAGCAGCATGGACGGAAACTCTGGGGCCAACGTCCTGACTTTC. It translates to CASSMDGNSGANVLTF.

This chain links TRBV5-1 with TRBJ2-1, with 9 bases lining up with TRBD1. Looked up from germline, CDR1 is SGHRS and CDR2 is YFSETQ. The CDR3 is 15 amino acids. J lost 7 bases, V lost 0 bases, and 5 bases had no gene match. The CDR3: CASSLGDRDFNEQFF. The CDR3 nucleotides are TGCGCCAGCAGCTTGGGGGACAGGGACTTTAATGAGCAGTTCTTC.

The genes are TRBV4-1 and TRBJ2-7; 7 positions match TRBD1. Germline CDR1 reads MGHRA; CDR2 reads YSYEKL. This CDR3 spans 17 amino acids. V lost 1 base, J lost 5 bases, and 14 bases stayed unmatched. The CDR3 DNA sequence: TGCGCCAGCAGCCAAGCAGTCATTACAGGGGATTCGGACGAGCAGTACTTC. Translated, it gives CASSQAVITGDSDEQYF.

The sample holds a few counts of this clonotype. The chain carries TRBV5-5 and TRBJ1-1, with D unclear. V dropped 0 bases and J dropped 4 bases, with 7 bases sitting between them. Germline V CDR1 and CDR2: SGHKS, YYEKEE (reference sequence). The CDR3 has 13 amino acids. The CDR3 spells CASSLDLGTEAFF. The CDR3 DNA reads as TGTGCCAGCAGCTTGGACCTGGGCACTGAAGCTTTCTTT. Full variable domain (remainder filled in from reference TRBV5-5 and TRBJ1-1): DAGVTQSPTHLIKTRGQQVTLRCSPISGHKSVSWYQQVLGQGPQFIFQYYEKEERGRGNFPDRFSARQFPNYSSELNVNALLLGDSALYLCASSLDLGTEAFFGQGTRLTVV.

This clonotype came up a few times. The chain has TRBV29-1 and TRBJ2-1; TRBD1 or TRBD2 may be the D gene (5 bases each). CDR1 and CDR2 from the germline V gene are SQVTM and ANQGSEA. Trimming cost V 7 bases and J 4 bases, with 17 bases left between them. CDR3 length: 14 amino acids. The CDR3: CSANWDLTYNEQFF. Written as DNA, the CDR3 is TGCAGCGCAAACTGGGACCTTACTTACAATGAGCAGTTCTTC.

The V call is TRBV20-1, the J call TRBJ2-3; possibly TRBD2 for D (7 bases). Germline V gives CDR1 DFQATT, CDR2 SNEGSKA (reference sequence). Trimming cost V 6 bases and J 2 bases, with 18 bases left between them. The CDR3 runs 15 residues. CDR3 coding DNA: TGCAGTGCAAGGGGGGGGTCGGCGTACACAGATACGCAGTATTTT. Protein: CSARGGSAYTDTQYF.

This clonotype has a handful of counts. The chain has TRBV18 and TRBJ2-1; the D gene is possibly TRBD2 (5 bases). Trimming pared 4 bases from V and 7 bases from J, leaving 11 bases between. CDR3 length equals 13 residues. The V gene's germline CDR1 is KGHSH and CDR2 LQKENI. The CDR3 DNA follows: TGTGCCAGCTCACTCCGTAGGGAGAATGAGCAGTTCTTC. This gives the protein CASSLRRENEQFF.

The sample holds a few counts of this clonotype. The V gene is TRBV6-5, the J gene TRBJ2-3; 8 nucleotides line up with TRBD2. This CDR3 is 15 amino acids long. The junction had 3 bases not matched to a gene; V was cut back by 2 bases and J by 2 bases. Germline V gives CDR1 MNHEY, CDR2 SVGAGI. The CDR3 region is CASSYLAGHTDTQYF. In nucleotides, the CDR3 is TGTGCCAGCAGTTACCTAGCGGGTCACACAGATACGCAGTATTTT.

CDR3 bases: TGCGCCAGCAGCTTGGGGGCCGACTCAGATACGCAGTATTTT. It translates to CASSLGADSDTQYF. The gene calls are TRBV5-1 and TRBJ2-3; D remains unclear. Trimming removed 0 bases at V and 4 bases at J, with 9 bases between. There are 14 residues in the CDR3. Germline CDR1 is SGHRS and CDR2 is YFSETQ.

This clonotype showed up just a few times. The V gene is TRBV5-1, the J gene TRBJ2-7; TRBD2 agrees at 8 bases. This CDR3 has 15 residues. Per the germline V gene, CDR1 is SGHRS and CDR2 is YFSETQ. V gave up 0 bases and J gave up 4 bases; unmatched junction bases: 6. CDR3: CASSLGGGPAYEQYF. CDR3 DNA: TGCGCCAGCAGCTTGGGCGGGGGGCCTGCTTACGAGCAGTACTTC.

This clonotype was seen a handful of times. The chain recombines TRBV20-1 with TRBJ1-5; D remains ambiguous. Looked up from germline, CDR1 is DFQATT and CDR2 is SNEGSKA (reference sequence). There are 15 residues in the CDR3. V was clipped by 3 bases and J by 0 bases, with 12 bases between them. The CDR3 nucleotides read TGCAGTGCTAGTAACCAGCCTTATAGCAATCAGCCCCAGCATTTT. Amino acid sequence: CSASNQPYSNQPQHF.

This clonotype turned up a few times. This chain uses TRBV27 with TRBJ2-2; a possible D gene is TRBD1 (6 bases). The CDR3 totals 14 residues. Germline values: CDR1 MNHEY, CDR2 SMNVEV (reference sequence). V was clipped by 2 bases and J by 8 bases, with 12 bases between them. Here the CDR3 DNA reads TGTGCCAGCAGTTTACGTTGGGGGCCGGGGGAGCTGTTTTTT. Protein sequence: CASSLRWGPGELFF.

This clonotype showed up just a few times. V is TRBV12-3 or TRBV12-4 and J is TRBJ2-3; D is undetermined. The CDR3 loop spans 14 amino acids. The V gene lost 8 bases and the J gene lost 4 bases, with 16 bases spanning the gap. The CDR3, as DNA: TGTGCCAGCCAAGAATTGAGGCGTTCAGATACGCAGTATTTT. Translation gives CASQELRRSDTQYF.

This clonotype was recorded a few times. The CDR3 nucleotides read TGTGCCAGCAGTGAATGGGGCAGCTCCTACGAGCAGTACTTC. Residues: CASSEWGSSYEQYF. This chain links TRBV25-1 with TRBJ2-7; D perhaps matches TRBD1 (5 bases). V dropped 1 base and J dropped 0 bases, with 7 bases sitting between them. CDR3 length equals 14 residues. Germline V CDR1 and CDR2: MGHDK, SYGVNS.

This clonotype was detected a few times. The CDR3 loop is CASSLERGVRETQYF. The CDR3 DNA reads as TGTGCCAGCAGCTTGGAGCGGGGGGTACGGGAGACCCAGTACTTC. The V call is TRBV7-2, the J call TRBJ2-5, with TRBD2 identical over 9 bases. Germline assignment: CDR1 SGHTA and CDR2 FQGNSA. The CDR3 extends over 15 amino acids. With 3 bases clipped from V and 5 bases from J, the junction kept 7 bases outside the gene matches.

This clonotype was recorded a few times. V and J are TRBV12-3 or TRBV12-4 and TRBJ2-1; TRBD2 aligns across 15 bases. There are 16 residues in the CDR3. Trimming at V came to 9 bases and at J to 1 base, leaving 4 bases not matched to a gene. The DNA for the CDR3 is TGTGCCAGTCAGGGACTAGCGGGGGGTTCCTACAATGAGCAGTTCTTC. Its protein product is CASQGLAGGSYNEQFF.

This clonotype was picked up many times. V and J are TRBV5-1 and TRBJ2-1; no firm D call. This CDR3 has 14 residues. Germline V CDR1 and CDR2: SGHRS, YFSETQ. Trimming shortened V by 4 bases and J by 0 bases, and 8 bases separated the two germline ends. The CDR3 DNA sequence: TGCGCCAGCAGCCTATCGCCCTCCTACAATGAGCAGTTCTTC. It specifies CASSLSPSYNEQFF.

This clonotype was counted a few times. This sequence joins TRBV3-1 and TRBJ2-7; D ambiguous. The V gene's germline CDR1 is LGHDT and CDR2 YNNKEL (reference sequence). V lost 10 bases and J 3 bases, leaving 10 bases between the germline ends. This CDR3 contains 11 residues. In nucleotides, the CDR3 is TGTGCCACTGGGTGGAACTACGAGCAGTACTTC. Its protein product is CATGWNYEQYF.

This clonotype turned up a few times. The rearrangement links TRBV13 to TRBJ2-3, with D unresolved. The CDR3 covers 16 residues. The V end was cut by 1 base, the J end by 6 bases, with 17 bases between. Germline V gene data show CDR1 as PRHDT and CDR2 as FYEKMQ (reference sequence). CDR3 sequence (DNA): TGTGCCAGCAGCTTAGCCTGGCGGCTCACCGCGGATACGCAGTATTTT. It codes for CASSLAWRLTADTQYF. Full variable domain (rest looked up from reference TRBV13 and TRBJ2-3): AAGVIQSPRHLIKEKRETATLKCYPIPRHDTVYWYQQGPGQDPQFLISFYEKMQSDKGSIPDRFSAQQFSDYHSELNMSSLELGDSALYFCASSLAWRLTADTQYFGPGTRLTVL.

The sample holds a few counts of this clonotype. The chain links TRBV6-5 to TRBJ2-2; perhaps TRBD2 as D (5 bases). This CDR3 is 17 amino acids long. Germline CDR1 reads MNHEY; CDR2 reads SVGAGI. Trimming stripped 0 bases from V and 0 bases from J, with 11 bases between. CDR3 nucleotides: TGTGCCAGCAGTTACTCGAGTAGAGGGACGAACACCGGGGAGCTGTTTTTT. Translating gives CASSYSSRGTNTGELFF.